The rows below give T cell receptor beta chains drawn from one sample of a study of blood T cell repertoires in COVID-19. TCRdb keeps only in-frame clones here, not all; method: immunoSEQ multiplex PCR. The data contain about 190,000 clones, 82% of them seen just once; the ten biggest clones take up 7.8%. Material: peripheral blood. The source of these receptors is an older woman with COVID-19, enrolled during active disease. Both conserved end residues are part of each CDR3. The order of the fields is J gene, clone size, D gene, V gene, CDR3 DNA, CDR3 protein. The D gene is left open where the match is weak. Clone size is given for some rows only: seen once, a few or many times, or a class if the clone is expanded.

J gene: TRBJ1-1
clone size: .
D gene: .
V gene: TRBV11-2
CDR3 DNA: TGTGCCAGCAGCGATACATTGACTGAAGCTTTCTTT
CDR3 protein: CASSDTLTEAFF

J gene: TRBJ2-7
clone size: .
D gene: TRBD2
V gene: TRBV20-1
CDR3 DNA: TGCAGTGCTAGTTTCACTAGCGGGGGCTCCTACGAGCAGTACTTC
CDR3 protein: CSASFTSGGSYEQYF

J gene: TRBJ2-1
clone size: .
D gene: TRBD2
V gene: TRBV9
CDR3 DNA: TGTGCCAGCAGCGCACCGACTAGCGGGAGTGATAATGAGCAGTTCTTC
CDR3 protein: CASSAPTSGSDNEQFF

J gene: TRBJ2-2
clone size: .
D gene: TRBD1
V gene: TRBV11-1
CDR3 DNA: TGTGCCAGCAAAACGACAGGGGGAACCGGGGAGCTGTTTTTT
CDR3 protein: CASKTTGGTGELFF

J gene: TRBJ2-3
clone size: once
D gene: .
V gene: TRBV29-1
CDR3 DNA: TGCAGCGTTTCACAGGGTCCAGATACGCAGTATTTT
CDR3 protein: CSVSQGPDTQYF

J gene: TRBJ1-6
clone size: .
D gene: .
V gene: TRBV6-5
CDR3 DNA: TGTGCCAGCAGGCCGACAGGAAGTAATTCACCCCTCCACTTT
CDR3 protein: CASRPTGSNSPLHF

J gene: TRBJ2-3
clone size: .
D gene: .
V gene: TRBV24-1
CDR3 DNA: TGTGCCACCAGTGATTCACGGGGTCCCGGAGATACGCAGTATTTT
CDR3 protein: CATSDSRGPGDTQYF

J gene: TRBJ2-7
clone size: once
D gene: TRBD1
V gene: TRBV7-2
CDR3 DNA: TGTGCCAGCAACGACAGGGGGCCGTTCGAGCAGTACTTC
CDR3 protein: CASNDRGPFEQYF

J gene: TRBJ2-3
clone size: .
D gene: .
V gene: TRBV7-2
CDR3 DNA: TGTGCCAGCAGCTTAGGTCTACTGGGCACAGATACGCAGTATTTT
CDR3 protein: CASSLGLLGTDTQYF

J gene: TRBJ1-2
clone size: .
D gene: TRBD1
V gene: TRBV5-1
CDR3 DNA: TGCGCCAGCAGGTCCCGGGACAGCGCGTATGGCTACACCTTC
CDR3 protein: CASRSRDSAYGYTF

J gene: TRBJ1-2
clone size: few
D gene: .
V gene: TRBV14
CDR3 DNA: TGTGCCAGCAGCCAAGGCAGGCAGGGAATGAGCTACACCTTC
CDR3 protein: CASSQGRQGMSYTF

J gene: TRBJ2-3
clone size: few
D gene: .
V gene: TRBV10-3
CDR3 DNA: TGTGCCATCAGTGAAGGTTGGCAGGGTCGGACAGATACGCAGTATTTT
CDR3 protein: CAISEGWQGRTDTQYF

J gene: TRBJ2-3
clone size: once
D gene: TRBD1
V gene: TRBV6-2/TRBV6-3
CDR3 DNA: TGTGCCAGCAGTTATCCGGGACAGGGCACAGATACGCAGTATTTT
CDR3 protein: CASSYPGQGTDTQYF

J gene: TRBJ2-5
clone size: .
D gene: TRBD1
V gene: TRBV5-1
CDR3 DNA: TGCGCCAGCAGCGCCGAACAGGGGGCCCAAGTAGGGCAAGAGACCCAGTACTTC
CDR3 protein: CASSAEQGAQVGQETQYF

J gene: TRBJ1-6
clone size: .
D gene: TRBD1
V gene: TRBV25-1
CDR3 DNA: TGTGCCAGTAGAGCCGGGACAGGATCCTCACCCCTCCACTTT
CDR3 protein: CASRAGTGSSPLHF

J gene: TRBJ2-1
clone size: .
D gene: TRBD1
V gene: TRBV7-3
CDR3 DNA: TGTGCCAGCAGCGGCGGACAGGGAAGCTACAATGAGCAGTTCTTC
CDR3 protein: CASSGGQGSYNEQFF

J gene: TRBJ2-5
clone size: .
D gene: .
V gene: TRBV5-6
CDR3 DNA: TGTGCCAGCAGCCTTAGTGGTAGGGGTTGGCAAGAGACCCAGTACTTC
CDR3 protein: CASSLSGRGWQETQYF

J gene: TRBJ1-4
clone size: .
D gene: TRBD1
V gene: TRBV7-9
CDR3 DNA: TGTGCCAGCAGCGCCGGCCTGGGACAGGGCGAAAAACTGTTTTTT
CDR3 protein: CASSAGLGQGEKLFF

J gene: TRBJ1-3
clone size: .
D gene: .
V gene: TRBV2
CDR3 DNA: TGTGCCAGCAGTGCGACGTCGGGTGGCTCTGGAAACACCATATATTTT
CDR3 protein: CASSATSGGSGNTIYF

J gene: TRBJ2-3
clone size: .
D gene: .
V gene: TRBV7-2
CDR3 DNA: TGTGCCAGCAGGTTAGCGGCTGGAGATACGCAGTATTTT
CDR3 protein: CASRLAAGDTQYF

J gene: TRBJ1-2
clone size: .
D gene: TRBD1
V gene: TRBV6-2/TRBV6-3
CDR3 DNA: TGTGCCAGCAGTTACGGAACTTGGGACAGGGACGTCGATGGCTACACCTTC
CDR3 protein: CASSYGTWDRDVDGYTF

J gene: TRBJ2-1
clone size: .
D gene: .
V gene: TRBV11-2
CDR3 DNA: TGTGCCAGCAGCTTAGACCCGAGGGGGTCGGTGTTGGGCAATGAGCAGTTCTTC
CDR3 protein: CASSLDPRGSVLGNEQFF

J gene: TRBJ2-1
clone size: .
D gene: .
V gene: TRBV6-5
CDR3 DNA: TGTGCCAGCAGGACCCAGGAGCGGGCTTACAATGAGCAGTTCTTC
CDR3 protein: CASRTQERAYNEQFF

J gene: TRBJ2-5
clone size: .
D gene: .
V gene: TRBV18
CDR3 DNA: TGTGCCAGCTCACCTCTCGCGGGACTCCCAAACTTC
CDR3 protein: CASSPLAGLPNF